Presented here are 23 T cell receptor beta chains from one specimen sequenced in a study of early T cells in non-severe SARS-CoV-2 infection. TCRdb used MiXCR to reprocess the 5' RACE reads, holding one entry per CDR3 protein. In the table there are over 45,000 distinct CDR3 sequences, 5.6% of which are singletons. The sequenced sample consisted of whole blood. The receptors shown here come from an adult who was a healthcare worker with PCR-confirmed SARS-CoV-2 infection or an uninfected control (not recorded which).

At least ten counts were recorded for this clonotype. The chain couples TRBV11-2 to TRBJ2-1, with a possible D match to TRBD2 (6 bases). Germline V gene lookup returns CDR1 SGHAT and CDR2 FQNNGV. Trimming pared 1 base from V and 5 bases from J, leaving 18 bases between. CDR3 length: 17 amino acids. The chain's CDR3 is CASSLGPGTPSNNEQFF. The CDR3 DNA sequence: TGTGCCAGCAGCTTAGGCCCCGGGACTCCTTCCAACAATGAGCAGTTCTTC.

In DNA, the CDR3 is TGTGCCAGCAGTTTAAAGCTGTTTGGCGGTGAAGCTTTCTTT. Translating gives CASSLKLFGGEAFF. The gene calls are TRBV12-3 or TRBV12-4 and TRBJ1-1; no clear D. The V end was cut by 2 bases, the J end by 7 bases, with 14 bases between. The CDR3 is 14 residues long.

This chain connects TRBV3-1 to TRBJ2-1, with D possibly being TRBD2 (5 bases). Trimming stripped 2 bases from V and 0 bases from J, with 14 bases between. The CDR3 loop spans 17 amino acids. Germline V gives CDR1 LGHDT, CDR2 YNNKEL (reference sequence). For the CDR3, the DNA is TGTGCCAGCAGCCAATGGGGAGCTAAGAGCTCCTACAATGAGCAGTTCTTC. This encodes CASSQWGAKSSYNEQFF.

This clonotype has a handful of counts. The chain couples TRBV19 to TRBJ2-7; D is unclear. Looked up from germline, CDR1 is LNHDA and CDR2 is SQIVND (reference sequence). V lost 7 bases and J lost 6, with 22 bases in between. This CDR3 comprises 15 residues. The CDR3 nucleotides are TGTGCCAGTACCTCCAGCCACGCAGCCATCTCCGAGCAGTACTTC. Translating gives CASTSSHAAISEQYF.

This chain joins TRBV4-1 and TRBJ1-1, with D unresolved. Germline loops: CDR1 MGHRA, CDR2 YSYEKL. Deletions cut 4 bases from V and 3 bases from J, with 9 bases between. This CDR3 is 13 amino acids long. In DNA form, the CDR3 reads TGCGCCAGCAGCCCTTCACCGGACACTGAAGCTTTCTTT. Translating gives CASSPSPDTEAFF.

This clonotype was counted between two and nine times. The chain joins TRBV18 to TRBJ2-7; a weak D match, TRBD1 (5 bases). This CDR3 region has 14 residues. Germline V CDR1 and CDR2: KGHSH, LQKENI. Trimming removed 3 bases at V and 4 bases at J, with 13 bases between. The CDR3 protein is CASSPPNQGYEQYF. Here the CDR3 DNA reads TGTGCCAGCTCACCCCCGAACCAGGGATACGAGCAGTACTTC. Using reference TRBV18 and TRBJ2-7 for the parts outside the CDR3, the full variable domain is NAGVMQNPRHLVRRRGQEARLRCSPMKGHSHVYWYRQLPEEGLKFMVYLQKENIIDESGMPKERFSAEFPKEGPSILRIQQVVRGDSAAYFCASSPPNQGYEQYFGPGTRLTVT.

Many counts were recorded for this clonotype. The V gene is TRBV5-4, the J gene TRBJ2-2; 14 nucleotides agree with TRBD2. CDR1 and CDR2 from the germline V gene are SGHNT and YYREEE (reference sequence). The V and J ends lost 4 bases and 5 bases, in that order; junction bases with no gene match: 7. This CDR3 contains 17 residues. CDR3 sequence reads: CASSPGTSGSWTGELFF. CDR3 DNA sequence: TGTGCCAGCAGCCCGGGGACTAGCGGGAGTTGGACCGGGGAGCTGTTTTTT.

This clonotype was counted many times. This chain connects TRBV5-1 to TRBJ1-6; D remains unclear. Germline values: CDR1 SGHRS, CDR2 YFSETQ. V shed 6 bases and J shed 0 bases, with 10 bases lying between them. This CDR3 comprises 15 residues. CDR3 loop: CASTAESSYNSPLHF. The CDR3 DNA follows: TGCGCCAGCACCGCAGAGAGCTCCTATAATTCACCCCTCCACTTT.

This clonotype has at least ten counts. CDR3 coding DNA: TGCAGTGCTAGGAGACGAGACACCGGGGAGCTGTTTTTT. This encodes CSARRRDTGELFF. The chain couples TRBV20-1 to TRBJ2-2; no clear D gene. This CDR3 is built from 13 residues. CDR1 and CDR2 (germline): DFQATT, SNEGSKA (reference sequence). Trimming took off 3 bases at V and 3 bases at J, with 8 bases between the two ends.

This clonotype has more than one count but fewer than ten. The V gene is TRBV7-9, the J gene TRBJ1-5; TRBD1 agrees at 8 bases. CDR1 and CDR2 from the germline V gene are SEHNR and FQNEAQ (reference sequence). J lost 4 bases, V lost 7 bases, and 3 bases had no gene match. The CDR3 loop spans 13 amino acids. In nucleotides, the CDR3 is TGTGCCAGCACCGGGACAGGTAATCAGCCCCAGCATTTT. Its protein product is CASTGTGNQPQHF. Full variable domain (rest looked up from reference TRBV7-9 and TRBJ1-5): DTGVSQNPRHKITKRGQNVTFRCDPISEHNRLYWYRQTLGQGPEFLTYFQNEAQLEKSRLLSDRFSAERPKGSFSTLEIQRTEQGDSAMYLCASTGTGNQPQHFGDGTRLSIL.

In its sample, this clonotype was seen a few times. The J gene is TRBJ2-3, the V gene TRBV19, with TRBD2 identical over 9 bases. Germline assignment: CDR1 LNHDA and CDR2 SQIVND (reference sequence). The CDR3 spans 15 residues. V lost 3 bases to trimming and J lost 2 bases; unmatched junction nucleotides: 3. CDR3 loop: CASSMRLADTDTQYF. The CDR3 DNA sequence: TGTGCCAGTAGTATGAGACTAGCGGACACAGATACGCAGTATTTT.

This clonotype was detected ten times or more. The chain employs TRBV27 and TRBJ1-1; D gene uncertain. This CDR3 has 14 amino acids. Germline V CDR1 and CDR2: MNHEY, SMNVEV (reference sequence). V was shortened by 7 bases and J by 4 bases, with 16 bases between the two germline ends. The DNA of the CDR3 is TGTGCCAGCACCGCGCATGGACGGAGCACTGAAGCTTTCTTT. It encodes CASTAHGRSTEAFF.

The chain joins TRBV24-1 to TRBJ2-4, with TRBD2 as a possible D gene (5 bases). This CDR3 region has 14 residues. CDR1 is KGHDR, CDR2 SFDVKD, per germline. Deletions cut 12 bases from V and 0 bases from J, with 14 bases between. This CDR3 reads CAAPAGLAKNIQYF. In DNA form, the CDR3 reads TGTGCCGCCCCGGCGGGTTTAGCCAAAAACATTCAGTACTTC.

The chain links TRBV7-7 to TRBJ1-2, with 7 bases identical to TRBD1. V was clipped by 4 bases and J by 3 bases; unmatched bases: 2. Germline V gives CDR1 SSHAT, CDR2 FNYEAQ (reference sequence). This CDR3 region has 13 residues. The CDR3 loop is CASSSGGDYGYTF. The CDR3 nucleotides read TGTGCCAGCAGCTCAGGGGGGGACTATGGCTACACCTTC.

This clonotype was seen repeatedly, ten times or more. The V gene is TRBV7-9, the J gene TRBJ1-1; D is uncertain. CDR1 SEHNR and CDR2 FQNEAQ come from the germline V gene (reference sequence). The CDR3 is made up of 14 amino acids. Deletions cut 6 bases from V and 1 base from J, with 12 bases between. The CDR3 nucleotides read TGTGCCAGCAGACGTACAGTAACGAACACTGAAGCTTTCTTT. Protein: CASRRTVTNTEAFF.

At least ten counts were recorded for this clonotype. This chain connects TRBV20-1 to TRBJ2-5; D is tentatively TRBD1 or TRBD2 (5 bases each). V was cut by 2 bases and J by 4 bases, with 14 bases left in between. Germline values: CDR1 DFQATT, CDR2 SNEGSKA (reference sequence). The CDR3 totals 14 residues. The CDR3 bases are TGCAGTGCTAGAAACCCGGGACCGCCAGAGACCCAGTACTTC. Its translation is CSARNPGPPETQYF.

The table lists this clonotype with many counts. The chain employs TRBV5-4 and TRBJ2-1; 8 bases are shared with TRBD2. Per the germline V gene, CDR1 is SGHNT and CDR2 is YYREEE (reference sequence). The CDR3 length is 17 residues. The V gene end was trimmed by 4 bases and the J gene end by 6 bases; junction bases not matched to a gene: 15. CDR3 amino acids: CASSPGGLRTSANEQFF. CDR3 bases: TGTGCCAGCAGCCCGGGGGGGCTCAGAACGAGCGCCAATGAGCAGTTCTTC.

This clonotype was recorded many times. The CDR3 is CASSLRQGDYEQYF. Here the CDR3 DNA reads TGTGCCAGCAGCTTACGGCAGGGCGACTACGAGCAGTACTTC. This chain links TRBV7-3 with TRBJ2-7; D may be TRBD1 (5 bases). V lost 2 bases and J 3 bases, leaving 11 bases between the germline ends. The length of the CDR3 is 14 residues. Germline CDR1 reads SGHTA; CDR2 reads FQGTGA.

This clonotype was found a few times. This chain joins TRBV12-3 or TRBV12-4 and TRBJ1-6, with D uncertain. This CDR3 spans 12 amino acids. V was clipped by 6 bases and J by 4 bases, with 4 bases between them. The CDR3 loop reads CASSPYNSPLHF. DNA of the CDR3: TGTGCCAGCAGCCCTTATAATTCACCCCTCCACTTT.

Within the sample, this clonotype is medium-sized (0.01 to 0.1%). The V call is TRBV6-1, the J call TRBJ1-5; 9 nucleotides agree with TRBD1. The CDR3 is made up of 14 amino acids. Trimming cost V 6 bases and J 5 bases; bases outside gene matches: 5. The germline V gene has CDR1 MNHNS and CDR2 SASEGT. In DNA, the CDR3 is TGTGCCAGCAGACCGGGACAGGGCGATCAGCCCCAGCATTTT. Its translation is CASRPGQGDQPQHF.

This clonotype was picked up many times. V usage is TRBV29-1 and J usage is TRBJ2-7, with TRBD1 matching 10 bases. The CDR3 consists of 13 residues. Germline-derived CDR1 and CDR2 are SQVTM and ANQGSEA. V lost 6 bases and J lost 6; bases outside the gene matches: 8. CDR3 nucleotide sequence: TGCAGCGTGAGGACAGGGGGTACCGGCGAGCAGTACTTC. Protein: CSVRTGGTGEQYF.

Ten or more counts support this clonotype. V usage is TRBV6-2 or TRBV6-3 and J usage is TRBJ2-2; 8 nucleotides line up with TRBD2. The CDR3 covers 16 residues. V lost 2 bases to trimming and J lost 6 bases; unmatched junction nucleotides: 8. Germline assignment: CDR1 MNHEY and CDR2 SVGEGT. The CDR3 is CASSYLRRTSPGELFF. The CDR3 region has the DNA TGTGCCAGCAGTTACCTACGACGGACTAGCCCCGGGGAGCTGTTTTTT.

This clonotype has ten or more counts. The genes are TRBV18 and TRBJ2-7; 8 bases match TRBD1. CDR1 and CDR2 (germline): KGHSH, LQKENI. V was clipped by 3 bases and J by 2 bases; unmatched bases: 3. The CDR3 is 14 residues long. CDR3 bases: TGTGCCAGCTCACCGGACAGGGTACCCTACGAGCAGTACTTC. Protein product: CASSPDRVPYEQYF.